This record concerns one T cell receptor (beta chain) sequence. The data originate from a study of cytomegalovirus exposure and HLA in healthy donors. This CDR3 comprises 13 residues. Trimming took 0 bases from V and 5 from J, leaving 7 bases between them. Germline CDR1 is KGHSH and CDR2 is LQKENI. The PCR had 60 Vbeta and 13 Jbeta primers. Sequenced by immunoSEQ multiplex PCR; TCRdb stores in-frame clones only, minus some. In the table there are approximately 130,000 clones, about 71% of which are singletons. The sequence was collected from a woman aged 55-70 years in good health and CMV-seropositive. The sequenced sample was PBMCs. V and J are TRBV18 and TRBJ1-1; D uncertain. The CDR3 DNA is TGTGCCAGCTCACCACCAGAGGAGACTGAAGCTTTCTTT. Translating it yields CASSPPEETEAFF.